Below are 3 T cell receptor beta chains sequenced from a single sample in a study of a mutant IDH1 vaccine in newly diagnosed glioma. What these receptors recognize is not known. Profiled with immunoSEQ multiplex PCR; TCRdb holds only in-frame clones, not every one. The profile shows about 83,000 clones, about 81% of them singletons. Time point defined: week 47, end of study. With topical imiquimod, each dose of the vaccine consisted of 300 ug of mutant IDH1 20-mer peptide. This specimen consisted of PBMCs, obtained from a glioma patient whose treatment included an IDH1 peptide vaccine. These receptors were collected from a man between 40 and 49 years old with glioma.

The rearrangement links TRBV4-3 to TRBJ1-2, with D maybe TRBD1 (5 bases). Trimming took off 0 bases at V and 5 bases at J, with 13 bases between the two ends. The CDR3 is 15 amino acids. CDR1 LGHNA and CDR2 YSLEER come from the germline V gene. The CDR3 sequence: CASSQESGGRYGYTF. The CDR3, as DNA: TGCGCCAGCAGCCAAGAGTCTGGGGGACGTTATGGCTACACCTTC.

The chain employs TRBV4-2 and TRBJ1-5; 7 nucleotides agree with TRBD1. The CDR3 contains 16 residues. Germline V CDR1 and CDR2: LGHNA, YNFKEQ. The trim removed 4 bases at V and 0 bases at J, leaving 6 bases unmatched. The CDR3 is CASSPSGDSSNQPQHF. As DNA, the CDR3 is TGTGCCAGCAGCCCCTCGGGGGACAGTAGCAATCAGCCCCAGCATTTT.

V usage is TRBV7-2 and J usage is TRBJ1-5, with unresolved D. CDR3 length: 14 amino acids. V lost 1 base, J lost 7 bases, and 11 bases lay in between. Germline CDR1 SGHTA, CDR2 FQGNSA. In nucleotides, the CDR3 is TGTGCCAGCAGCTTAGTAGGACGAAGGCAGCCCCAGCATTTT. Translating gives CASSLVGRRQPQHF.